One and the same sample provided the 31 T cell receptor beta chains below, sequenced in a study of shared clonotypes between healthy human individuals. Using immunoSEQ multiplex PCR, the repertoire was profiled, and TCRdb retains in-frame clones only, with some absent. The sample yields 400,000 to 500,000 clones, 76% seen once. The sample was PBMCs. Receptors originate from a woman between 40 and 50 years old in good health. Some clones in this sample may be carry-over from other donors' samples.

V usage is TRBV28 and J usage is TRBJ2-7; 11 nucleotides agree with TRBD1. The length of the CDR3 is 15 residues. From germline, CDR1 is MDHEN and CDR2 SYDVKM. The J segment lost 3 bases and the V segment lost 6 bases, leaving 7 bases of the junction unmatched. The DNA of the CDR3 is TGTGCCAGCAGCCCACCGGGACAGGGGGTCTACGAGCAGTACTTC. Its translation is CASSPPGQGVYEQYF. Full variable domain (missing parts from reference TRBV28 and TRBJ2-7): DVKVTQSSRYLVKRTGEKVFLECVQDMDHENMFWYRQDPGLGLRLIYFSYDVKMKEKGDIPEGYSVSREKKERFSLILESASTNQTSMYLCASSPPGQGVYEQYFGPGTRLTVT.

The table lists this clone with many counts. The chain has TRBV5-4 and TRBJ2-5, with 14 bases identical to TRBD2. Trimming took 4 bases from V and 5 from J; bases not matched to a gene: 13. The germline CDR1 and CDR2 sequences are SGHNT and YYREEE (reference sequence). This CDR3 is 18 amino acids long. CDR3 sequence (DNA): TGTGCCAGCAGCCGGGACAGGGGGACTAGCGGGAGTGGGGAGACCCAGTACTTC. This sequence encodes CASSRDRGTSGSGETQYF.

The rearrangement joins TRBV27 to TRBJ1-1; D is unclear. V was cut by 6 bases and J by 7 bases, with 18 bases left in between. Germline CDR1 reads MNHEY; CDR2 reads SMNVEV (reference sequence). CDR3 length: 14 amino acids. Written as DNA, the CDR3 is TGTGCCAGCAGCTCCTCCGGGGTCCCTCATGAAGCTTTCTTT. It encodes CASSSSGVPHEAFF.

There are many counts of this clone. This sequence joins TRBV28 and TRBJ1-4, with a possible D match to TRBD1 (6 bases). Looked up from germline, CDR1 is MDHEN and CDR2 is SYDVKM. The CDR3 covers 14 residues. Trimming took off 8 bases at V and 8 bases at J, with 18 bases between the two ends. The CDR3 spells CASCKQGRQEKLFF. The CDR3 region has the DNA TGTGCCAGCTGTAAACAGGGAAGACAGGAAAAACTGTTTTTT.

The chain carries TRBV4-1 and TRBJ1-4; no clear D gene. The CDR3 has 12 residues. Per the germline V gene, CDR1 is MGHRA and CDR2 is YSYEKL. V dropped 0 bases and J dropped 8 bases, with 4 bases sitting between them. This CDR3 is CASSQDDEKLFF. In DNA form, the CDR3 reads TGCGCCAGCAGCCAAGATGACGAAAAACTGTTTTTT.

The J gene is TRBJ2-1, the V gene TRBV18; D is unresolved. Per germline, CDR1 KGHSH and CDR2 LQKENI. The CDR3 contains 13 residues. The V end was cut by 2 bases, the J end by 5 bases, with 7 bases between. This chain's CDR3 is CASSPMRNNEQFF. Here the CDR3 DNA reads TGTGCCAGCTCACCAATGCGGAACAATGAGCAGTTCTTC.

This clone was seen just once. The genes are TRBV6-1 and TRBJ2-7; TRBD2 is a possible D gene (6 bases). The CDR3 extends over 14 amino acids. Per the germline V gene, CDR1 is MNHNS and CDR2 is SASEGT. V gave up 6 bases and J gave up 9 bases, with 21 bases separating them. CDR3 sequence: CASSQTGGGSGQYF. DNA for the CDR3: TGTGCCAGCAGCCAAACAGGTGGAGGGAGTGGGCAGTACTTC.

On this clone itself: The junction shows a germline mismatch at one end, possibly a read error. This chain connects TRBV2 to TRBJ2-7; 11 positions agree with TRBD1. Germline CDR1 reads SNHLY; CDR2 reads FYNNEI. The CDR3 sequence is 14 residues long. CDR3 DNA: TGTACCAGCCGGGCCGGGACAGGGGGCTACGAGCAGTACTTC. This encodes CTSRAGTGGYEQYF.

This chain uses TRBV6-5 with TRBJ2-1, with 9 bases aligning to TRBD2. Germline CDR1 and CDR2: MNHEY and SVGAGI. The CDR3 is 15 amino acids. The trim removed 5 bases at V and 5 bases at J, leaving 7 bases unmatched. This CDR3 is CASSSSGSGDNEQFF. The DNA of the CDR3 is TGTGCCAGCAGTAGTAGCGGGAGTGGGGACAATGAGCAGTTCTTC.

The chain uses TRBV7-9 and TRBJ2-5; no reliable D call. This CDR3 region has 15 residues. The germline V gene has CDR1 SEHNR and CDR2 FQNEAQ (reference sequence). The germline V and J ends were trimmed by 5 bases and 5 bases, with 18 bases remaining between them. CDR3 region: CASSPPFVARETQYF. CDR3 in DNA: TGTGCCAGCAGCCCCCCATTTGTAGCTAGGGAGACCCAGTACTTC. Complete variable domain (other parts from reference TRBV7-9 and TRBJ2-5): DTGVSQNPRHKITKRGQNVTFRCDPISEHNRLYWYRQTLGQGPEFLTYFQNEAQLEKSRLLSDRFSAERPKGSFSTLEIQRTEQGDSAMYLCASSPPFVARETQYFGPGTRLLVL.

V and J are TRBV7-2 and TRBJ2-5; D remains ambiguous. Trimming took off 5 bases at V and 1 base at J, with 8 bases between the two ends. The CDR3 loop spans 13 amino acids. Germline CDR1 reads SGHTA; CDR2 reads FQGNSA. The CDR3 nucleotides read TGTGCCAGCAGCCACGTGGTCCAAGAGACCCAGTACTTC. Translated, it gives CASSHVVQETQYF.

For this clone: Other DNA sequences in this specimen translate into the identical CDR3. The CDR3 region has the DNA TGTGCCAGCAGCCCAGGGAACTATGGCTACACCTTC. It translates to CASSPGNYGYTF. The gene calls are TRBV28 and TRBJ1-2; perhaps TRBD1 as D (5 bases). The germline V gene has CDR1 MDHEN and CDR2 SYDVKM. Trimming took 6 bases from V and 2 from J, leaving 7 bases between them. The CDR3 sequence is 12 residues long.

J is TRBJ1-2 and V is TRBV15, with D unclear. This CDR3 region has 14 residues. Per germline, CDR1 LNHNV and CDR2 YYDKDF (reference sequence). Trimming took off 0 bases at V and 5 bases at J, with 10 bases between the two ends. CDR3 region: CATSRDRGRYGYTF. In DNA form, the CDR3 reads TGTGCCACCAGCAGAGATCGCGGTCGGTATGGCTACACCTTC. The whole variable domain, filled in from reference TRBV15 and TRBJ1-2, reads DAMVIQNPRYQVTQFGKPVTLSCSQTLNHNVMYWYQQKSSQAPKLLFHYYDKDFNNEADTPDNFQSRRPNTSFCFLDIRSPGLGDTAMYLCATSRDRGRYGYTFGSGTRLTVV.

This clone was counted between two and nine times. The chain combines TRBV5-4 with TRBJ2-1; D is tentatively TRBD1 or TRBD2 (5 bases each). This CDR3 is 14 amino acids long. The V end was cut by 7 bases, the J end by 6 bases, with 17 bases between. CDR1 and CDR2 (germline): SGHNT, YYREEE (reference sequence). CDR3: CASSGSSRVNEQFF. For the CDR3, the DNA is TGTGCCAGCTCAGGTTCTAGCAGGGTCAATGAGCAGTTCTTC.

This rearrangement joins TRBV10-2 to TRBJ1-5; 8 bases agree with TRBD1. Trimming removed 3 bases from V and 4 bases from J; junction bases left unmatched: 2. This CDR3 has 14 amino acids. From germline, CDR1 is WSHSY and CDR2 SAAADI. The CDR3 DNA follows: TGCGCCAGCAGTGAACAGGGGGGAAATCAGCCCCAGCATTTT. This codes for CASSEQGGNQPQHF.

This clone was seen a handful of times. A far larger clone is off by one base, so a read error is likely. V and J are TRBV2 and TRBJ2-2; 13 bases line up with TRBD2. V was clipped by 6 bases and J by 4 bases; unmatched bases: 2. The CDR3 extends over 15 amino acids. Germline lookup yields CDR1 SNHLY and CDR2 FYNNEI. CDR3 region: CASSWTSGSTGELFF. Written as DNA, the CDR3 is TGTGCCAGCAGCTGGACTAGCGGGAGCACCGGGGAGCTGTTTTTT.

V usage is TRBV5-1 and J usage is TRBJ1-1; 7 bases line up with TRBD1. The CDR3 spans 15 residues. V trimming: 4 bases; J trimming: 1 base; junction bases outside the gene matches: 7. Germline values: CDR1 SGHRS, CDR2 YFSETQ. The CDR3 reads CASSTGTATNTEAFF. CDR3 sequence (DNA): TGCGCCAGCAGCACAGGGACAGCAACGAACACTGAAGCTTTCTTT.

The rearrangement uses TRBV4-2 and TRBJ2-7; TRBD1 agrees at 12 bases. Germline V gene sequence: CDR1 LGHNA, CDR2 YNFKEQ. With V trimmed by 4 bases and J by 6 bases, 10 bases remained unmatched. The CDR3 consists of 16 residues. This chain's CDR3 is CASSPRDRGPVGEQYF. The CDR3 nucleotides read TGTGCCAGCAGCCCCCGGGACAGGGGGCCCGTCGGCGAGCAGTACTTC.

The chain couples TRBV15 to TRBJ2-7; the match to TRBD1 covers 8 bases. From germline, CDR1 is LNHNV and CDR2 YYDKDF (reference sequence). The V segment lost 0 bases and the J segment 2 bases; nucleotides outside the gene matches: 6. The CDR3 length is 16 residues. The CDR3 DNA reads TGTGCCACCAGCAGAGATCCTCAGACAGGGGCCTACGAGCAGTACTTC. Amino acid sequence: CATSRDPQTGAYEQYF.

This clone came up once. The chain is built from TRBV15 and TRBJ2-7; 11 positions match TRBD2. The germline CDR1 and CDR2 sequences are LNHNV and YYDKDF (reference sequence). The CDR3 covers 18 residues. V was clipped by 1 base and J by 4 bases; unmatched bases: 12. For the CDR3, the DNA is TGTGCCACCAGCAGAGTTCAGGGGATAGCTAGCGGGAGGTACGAGCAGTACTTC. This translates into CATSRVQGIASGRYEQYF. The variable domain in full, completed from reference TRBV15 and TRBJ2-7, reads DAMVIQNPRYQVTQFGKPVTLSCSQTLNHNVMYWYQQKSSQAPKLLFHYYDKDFNNEADTPDNFQSRRPNTSFCFLDIRSPGLGDTAMYLCATSRVQGIASGRYEQYFGPGTRLTVT.

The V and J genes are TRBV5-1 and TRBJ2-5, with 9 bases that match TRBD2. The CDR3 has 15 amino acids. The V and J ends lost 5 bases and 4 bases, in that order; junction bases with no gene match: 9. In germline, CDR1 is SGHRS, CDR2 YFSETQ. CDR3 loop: CASSLETSGLETQYF. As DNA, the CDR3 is TGCGCCAGCAGTCTAGAGACTAGCGGACTAGAGACCCAGTACTTC. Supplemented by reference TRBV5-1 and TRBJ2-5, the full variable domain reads KAGVTQTPRYLIKTRGQQVTLSCSPISGHRSVSWYQQTPGQGLQFLFEYFSETQRNKGNFPGRFSGRQFSNSRSEMNVSTLELGDSALYLCASSLETSGLETQYFGPGTRLLVL.

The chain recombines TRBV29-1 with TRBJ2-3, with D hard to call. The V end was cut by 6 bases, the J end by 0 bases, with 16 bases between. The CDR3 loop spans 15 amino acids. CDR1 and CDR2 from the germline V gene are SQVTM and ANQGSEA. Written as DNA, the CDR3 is TGCAGCGTCGATCTCGTAGGGTATAGCACAGATACGCAGTATTTT. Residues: CSVDLVGYSTDTQYF.

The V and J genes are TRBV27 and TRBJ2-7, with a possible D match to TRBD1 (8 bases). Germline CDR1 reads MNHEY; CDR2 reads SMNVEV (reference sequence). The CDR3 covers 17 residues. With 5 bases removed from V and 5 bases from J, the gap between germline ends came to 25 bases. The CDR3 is CASSPGGFRTGRDEQYF. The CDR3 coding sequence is TGTGCCAGCAGTCCGGGAGGCTTCAGGACAGGGAGGGACGAGCAGTACTTC.

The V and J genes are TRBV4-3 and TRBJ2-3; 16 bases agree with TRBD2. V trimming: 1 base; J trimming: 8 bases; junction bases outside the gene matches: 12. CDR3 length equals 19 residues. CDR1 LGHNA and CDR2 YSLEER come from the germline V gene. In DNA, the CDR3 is TGCGCCAGCAGCCAAGGGGGTGGGACTAGCGGGAGGGCCGGGGCTACGCAGTATTTT. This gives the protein CASSQGGGTSGRAGATQYF.

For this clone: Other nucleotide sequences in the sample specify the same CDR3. In DNA, the CDR3 is TGTGCCAGCAGTTTTAGGGCCGGGGAGCTGTTTTTT. Protein sequence: CASSFRAGELFF. This chain connects TRBV27 to TRBJ2-2; D is unclear. Trimming pared 3 bases from V and 6 bases from J, leaving 5 bases between. Germline V CDR1 and CDR2: MNHEY, SMNVEV (reference sequence). This CDR3 has 12 amino acids.

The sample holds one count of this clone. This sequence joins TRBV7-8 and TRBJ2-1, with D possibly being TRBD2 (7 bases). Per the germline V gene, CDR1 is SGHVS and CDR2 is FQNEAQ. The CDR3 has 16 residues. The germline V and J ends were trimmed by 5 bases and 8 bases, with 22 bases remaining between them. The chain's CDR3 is CASSPRGGAGVYEQFF. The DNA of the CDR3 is TGTGCCAGCAGCCCGCGAGGGGGGGCGGGAGTATATGAGCAGTTCTTC. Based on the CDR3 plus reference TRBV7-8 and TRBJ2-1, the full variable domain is GAGVSQSPRYKVAKRGQDVALRCDPISGHVSLFWYQQALGQGPEFLTYFQNEAQLDKSGLPSDRFFAERPEGSVSTLKIQRTQQEDSAVYLCASSPRGGAGVYEQFFGPGTRLTVL.

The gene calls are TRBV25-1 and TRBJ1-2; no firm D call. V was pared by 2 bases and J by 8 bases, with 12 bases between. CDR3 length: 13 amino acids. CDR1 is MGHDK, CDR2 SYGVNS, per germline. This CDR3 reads CASSERHLEGYTF. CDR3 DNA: TGTGCCAGCAGTGAACGACATTTGGAGGGCTACACCTTC.

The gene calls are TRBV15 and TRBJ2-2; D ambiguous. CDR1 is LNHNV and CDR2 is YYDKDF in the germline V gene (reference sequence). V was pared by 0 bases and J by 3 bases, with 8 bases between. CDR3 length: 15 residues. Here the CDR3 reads CATSRDSTDTGELFF. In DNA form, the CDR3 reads TGTGCCACCAGCAGAGATAGCACCGACACCGGGGAGCTGTTTTTT.

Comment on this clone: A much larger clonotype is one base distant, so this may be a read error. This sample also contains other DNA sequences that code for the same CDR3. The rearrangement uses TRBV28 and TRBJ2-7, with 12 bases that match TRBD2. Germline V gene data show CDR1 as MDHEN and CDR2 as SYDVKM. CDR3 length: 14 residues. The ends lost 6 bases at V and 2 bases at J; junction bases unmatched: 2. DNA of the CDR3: TGTGCCAGCAGCCTAGCGGGAGGGCCCTACGAGCAGTACTTC. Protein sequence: CASSLAGGPYEQYF.

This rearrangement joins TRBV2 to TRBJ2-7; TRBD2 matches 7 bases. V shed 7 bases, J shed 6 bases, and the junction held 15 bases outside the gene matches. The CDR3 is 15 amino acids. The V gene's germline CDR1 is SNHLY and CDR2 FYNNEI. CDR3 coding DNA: TGTGCCAGCAAGACCGGGACTACTCGAACCCTCGAGCAGTACTTC. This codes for CASKTGTTRTLEQYF.

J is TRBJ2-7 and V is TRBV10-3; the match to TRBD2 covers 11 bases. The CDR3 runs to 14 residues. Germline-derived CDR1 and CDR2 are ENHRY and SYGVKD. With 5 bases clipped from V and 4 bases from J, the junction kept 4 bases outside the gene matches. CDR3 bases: TGTGCCATCAGTCAAGGGACTAGCGGATACGAGCAGTACTTC. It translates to CAISQGTSGYEQYF.